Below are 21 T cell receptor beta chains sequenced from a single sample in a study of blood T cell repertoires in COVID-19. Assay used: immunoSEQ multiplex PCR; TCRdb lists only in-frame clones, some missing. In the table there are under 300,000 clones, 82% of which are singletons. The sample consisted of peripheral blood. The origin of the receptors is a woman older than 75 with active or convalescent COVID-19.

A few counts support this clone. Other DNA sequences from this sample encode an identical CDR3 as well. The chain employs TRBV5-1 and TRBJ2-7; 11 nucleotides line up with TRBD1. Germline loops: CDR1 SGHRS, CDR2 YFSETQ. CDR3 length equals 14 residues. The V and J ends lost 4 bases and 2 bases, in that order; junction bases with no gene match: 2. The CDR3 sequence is CASSAGQGAYEQYF. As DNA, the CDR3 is TGCGCCAGCAGCGCGGGACAGGGGGCCTACGAGCAGTACTTC.

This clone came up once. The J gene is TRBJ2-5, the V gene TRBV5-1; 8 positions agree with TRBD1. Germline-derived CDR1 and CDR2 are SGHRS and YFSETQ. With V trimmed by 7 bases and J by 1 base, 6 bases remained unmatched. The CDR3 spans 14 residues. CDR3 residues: CASRTGRTQETQYF. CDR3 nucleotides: TGCGCCAGCCGGACAGGGAGAACCCAAGAGACCCAGTACTTC.

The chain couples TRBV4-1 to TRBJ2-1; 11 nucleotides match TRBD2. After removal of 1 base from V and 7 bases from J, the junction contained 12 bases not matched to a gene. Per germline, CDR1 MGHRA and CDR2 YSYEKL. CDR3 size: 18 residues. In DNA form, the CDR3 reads TGCGCCAGCAGCCAAGTTTTCACTAGCGGGAGTTCTAGGAATGAGCAGTTCTTC. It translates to CASSQVFTSGSSRNEQFF.

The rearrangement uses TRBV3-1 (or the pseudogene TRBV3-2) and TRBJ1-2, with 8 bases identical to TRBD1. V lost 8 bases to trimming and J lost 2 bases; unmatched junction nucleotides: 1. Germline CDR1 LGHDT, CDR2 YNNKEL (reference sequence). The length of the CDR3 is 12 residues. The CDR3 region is CASRQGNYGYTF. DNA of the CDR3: TGTGCCAGCCGACAGGGGAACTATGGCTACACCTTC.

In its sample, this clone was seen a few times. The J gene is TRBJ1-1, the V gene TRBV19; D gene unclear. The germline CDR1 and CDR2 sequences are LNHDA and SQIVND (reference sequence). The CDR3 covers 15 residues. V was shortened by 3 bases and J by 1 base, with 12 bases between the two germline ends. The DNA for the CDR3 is TGTGCCAGTAGTATGGCCCGACTGGAGAACACTGAAGCTTTCTTT. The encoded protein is CASSMARLENTEAFF.

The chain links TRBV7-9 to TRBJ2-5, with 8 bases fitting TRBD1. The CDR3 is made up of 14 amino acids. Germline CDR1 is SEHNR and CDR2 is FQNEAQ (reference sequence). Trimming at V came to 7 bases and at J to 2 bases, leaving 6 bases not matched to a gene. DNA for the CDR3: TGTGCCAGCAAGAGCACAGGGGGACAAGAGACCCAGTACTTC. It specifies CASKSTGGQETQYF.

For the CDR3, the DNA is TGTGCCAGCAGCCGACAGGGTTCACCCCTCCACTTT. Its translation is CASSRQGSPLHF. The chain joins TRBV2 to TRBJ1-6; 7 bases align to TRBD1. This CDR3 region has 12 residues. Germline-derived CDR1 and CDR2 are SNHLY and FYNNEI. V gave up 6 bases and J gave up 9 bases; unmatched junction bases: 2.

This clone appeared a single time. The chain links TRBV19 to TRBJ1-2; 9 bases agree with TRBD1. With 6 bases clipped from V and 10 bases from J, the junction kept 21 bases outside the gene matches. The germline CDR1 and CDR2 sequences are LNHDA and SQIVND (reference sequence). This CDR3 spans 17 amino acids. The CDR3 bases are TGTGCCAGTAGGCCCGGAGACCAGACCGGGACAGGGTCTGCCTACACCTTC. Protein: CASRPGDQTGTGSAYTF. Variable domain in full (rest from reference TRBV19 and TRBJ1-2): DGGITQSPKYLFRKEGQNVTLSCEQNLNHDAMYWYRQDPGQGLRLIYYSQIVNDFQKGDIAEGYSVSREKKESFPLTVTSAQKNPTAFYLCASRPGDQTGTGSAYTFGSGTRLTVV.

The CDR3 reads CATSKGWETQYF. In DNA, the CDR3 is TGTGCCACCAGCAAGGGGTGGGAGACCCAGTACTTC. The rearrangement uses TRBV15 and TRBJ2-5; D might be TRBD1 (5 bases). The ends were cut back, 4 bases at V and 5 bases at J, with 8 bases in the middle. The V gene's germline CDR1 is LNHNV and CDR2 YYDKDF (reference sequence). This CDR3 spans 12 amino acids.

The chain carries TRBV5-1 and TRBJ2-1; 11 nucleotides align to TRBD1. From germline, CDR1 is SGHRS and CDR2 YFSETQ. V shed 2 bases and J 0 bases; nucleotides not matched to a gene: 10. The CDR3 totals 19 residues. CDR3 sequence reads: CASSFYPGQGGSSYNEQFF. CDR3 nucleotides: TGCGCCAGCAGCTTTTATCCGGGACAGGGGGGGAGCTCCTACAATGAGCAGTTCTTC.

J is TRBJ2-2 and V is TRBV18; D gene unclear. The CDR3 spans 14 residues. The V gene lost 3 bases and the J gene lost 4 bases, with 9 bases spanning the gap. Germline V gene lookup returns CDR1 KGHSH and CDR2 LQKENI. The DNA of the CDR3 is TGTGCCAGCTCACCTTCGAGGAGCACCGGGGAGCTGTTTTTT. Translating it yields CASSPSRSTGELFF.

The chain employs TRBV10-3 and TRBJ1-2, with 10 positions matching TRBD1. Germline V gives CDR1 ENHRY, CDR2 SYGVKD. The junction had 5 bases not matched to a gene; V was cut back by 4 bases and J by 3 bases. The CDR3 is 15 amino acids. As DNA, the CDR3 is TGTGCCATCAGTGCCCGGGACAGGGGAGACTATGGCTACACCTTC. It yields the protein CAISARDRGDYGYTF.

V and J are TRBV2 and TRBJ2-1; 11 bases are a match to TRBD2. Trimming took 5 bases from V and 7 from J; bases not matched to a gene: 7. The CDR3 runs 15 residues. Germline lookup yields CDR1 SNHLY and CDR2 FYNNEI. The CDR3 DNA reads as TGTGCCAGCAGTAGCTTAGCGGGGGGGAAGAATGAGCAGTTCTTC. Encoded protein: CASSSLAGGKNEQFF. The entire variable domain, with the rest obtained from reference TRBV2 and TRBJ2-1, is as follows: EPEVTQTPSHQVTQMGQEVILRCVPISNHLYFYWYRQILGQKVEFLVSFYNNEISEKSEIFDDQFSVERPDGSNFTLKIRSTKLEDSAMYFCASSSLAGGKNEQFFGPGTRLTVL.

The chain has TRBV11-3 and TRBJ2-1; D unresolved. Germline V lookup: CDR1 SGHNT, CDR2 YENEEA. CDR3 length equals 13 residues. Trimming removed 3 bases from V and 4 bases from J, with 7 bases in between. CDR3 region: CASSLTGYNEQFF. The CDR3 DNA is TGTGCCAGCAGCTTGACTGGGTACAATGAGCAGTTCTTC.

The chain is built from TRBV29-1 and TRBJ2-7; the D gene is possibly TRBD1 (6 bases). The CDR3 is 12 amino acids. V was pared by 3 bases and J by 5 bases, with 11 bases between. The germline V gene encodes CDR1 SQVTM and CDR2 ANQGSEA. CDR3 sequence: CSVEGTKDEQYF. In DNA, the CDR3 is TGCAGCGTTGAGGGGACAAAAGACGAGCAGTACTTC.

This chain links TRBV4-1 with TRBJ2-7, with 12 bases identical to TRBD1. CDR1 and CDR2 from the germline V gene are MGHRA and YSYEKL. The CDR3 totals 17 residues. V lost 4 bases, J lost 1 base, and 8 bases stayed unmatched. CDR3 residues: CASSRKGQGAMSYEQYF. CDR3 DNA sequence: TGCGCCAGCAGCCGGAAGGGACAGGGGGCGATGTCCTACGAGCAGTACTTC.

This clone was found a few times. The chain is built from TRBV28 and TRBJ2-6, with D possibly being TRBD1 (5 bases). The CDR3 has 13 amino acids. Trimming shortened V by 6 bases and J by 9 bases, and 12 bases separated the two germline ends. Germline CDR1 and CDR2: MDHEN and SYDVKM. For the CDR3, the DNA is TGTGCCAGCAGCTTTAGGGGTGGCAACGTCCTGACTTTC. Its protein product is CASSFRGGNVLTF.

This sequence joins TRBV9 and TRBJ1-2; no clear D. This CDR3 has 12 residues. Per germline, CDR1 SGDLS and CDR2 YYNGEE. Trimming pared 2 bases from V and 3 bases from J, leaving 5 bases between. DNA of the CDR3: TGTGCCAGCAGCGTTACTTACTATGGCTACACCTTC. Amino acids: CASSVTYYGYTF.

CDR3 coding DNA: TGTGCCAGCAGAGAGACAGGGGGGGATGAAAAACTGTTTTTT. Protein product: CASRETGGDEKLFF. The V call is TRBV6-5, the J call TRBJ1-4; TRBD1 matches at 9 bases. This CDR3 is built from 14 residues. V trimming: 6 bases; J trimming: 6 bases; junction bases outside the gene matches: 5. Per the germline V gene, CDR1 is MNHEY and CDR2 is SVGAGI.

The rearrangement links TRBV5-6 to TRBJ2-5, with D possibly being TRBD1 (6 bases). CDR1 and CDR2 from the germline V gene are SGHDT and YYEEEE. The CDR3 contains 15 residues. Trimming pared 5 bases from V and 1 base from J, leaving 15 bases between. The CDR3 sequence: CASSYFDRPQETQYF. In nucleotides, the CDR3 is TGTGCCAGCAGTTATTTCGACAGGCCCCAAGAGACCCAGTACTTC.

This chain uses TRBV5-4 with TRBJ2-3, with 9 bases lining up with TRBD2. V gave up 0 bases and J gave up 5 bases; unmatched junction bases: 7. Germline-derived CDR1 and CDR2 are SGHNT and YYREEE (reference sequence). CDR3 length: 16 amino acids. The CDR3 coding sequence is TGTGCCAGCAGCTTGGGGCTAGCGGGGCTTCTAGATACGCAGTATTTT. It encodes CASSLGLAGLLDTQYF.